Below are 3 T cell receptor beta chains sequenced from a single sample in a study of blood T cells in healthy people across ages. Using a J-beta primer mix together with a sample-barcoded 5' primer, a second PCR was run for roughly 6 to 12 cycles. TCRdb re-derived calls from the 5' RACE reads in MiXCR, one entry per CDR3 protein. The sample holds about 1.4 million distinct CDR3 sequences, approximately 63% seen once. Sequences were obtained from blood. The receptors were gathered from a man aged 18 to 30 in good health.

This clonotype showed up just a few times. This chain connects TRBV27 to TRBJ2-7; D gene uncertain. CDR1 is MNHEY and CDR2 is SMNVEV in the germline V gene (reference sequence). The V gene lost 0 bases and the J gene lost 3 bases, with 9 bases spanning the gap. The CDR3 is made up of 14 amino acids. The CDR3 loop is CASSLSGLIYEQYF. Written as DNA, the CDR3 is TGTGCCAGCAGTTTATCGGGTCTCATCTACGAGCAGTACTTC.

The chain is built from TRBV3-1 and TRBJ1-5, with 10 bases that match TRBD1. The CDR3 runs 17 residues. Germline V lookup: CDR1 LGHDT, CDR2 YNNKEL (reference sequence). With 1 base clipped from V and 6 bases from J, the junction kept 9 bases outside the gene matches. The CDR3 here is CASSQGQGAWGSQPQHF. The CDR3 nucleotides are TGTGCCAGCAGCCAAGGACAGGGGGCATGGGGTTCTCAGCCCCAGCATTTT.

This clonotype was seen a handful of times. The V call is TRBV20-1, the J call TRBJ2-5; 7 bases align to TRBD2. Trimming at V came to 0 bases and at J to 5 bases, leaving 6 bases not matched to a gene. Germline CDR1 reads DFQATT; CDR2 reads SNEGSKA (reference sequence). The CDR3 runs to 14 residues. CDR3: CSARDVQGGETQYF. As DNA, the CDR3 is TGCAGTGCTAGAGATGTCCAGGGAGGGGAGACCCAGTACTTC.